This TCR beta chain stems from a study of cytomegalovirus exposure and HLA in healthy donors. Libraries were prepared by immunoSEQ multiplex PCR; TCRdb keeps only in-frame clonotypes and omits some of them. The table includes about 120,000 clones, more than 75% detected once. The study's findings and limits: The study designated fewer than 200 TCR beta chains cytomegalovirus-associated.

As for this clone: No antigen is known for it.

Sequenced sample: PBMCs. The receptor's source is a woman aged 25 to 39 in good health and CMV-seronegative.

The CDR3 sequence: CASSPIPGGNTGELFF. For the CDR3, the DNA is TGTGCCAGCTCACCAATCCCAGGGGGCAACACCGGGGAGCTGTTTTTT. The chain carries TRBV18 and TRBJ2-2; 8 positions agree with TRBD1. The CDR3 is 16 residues long. CDR1 is KGHSH and CDR2 is LQKENI in the germline V gene. V shed 2 bases, J shed 2 bases, and the junction held 4 bases outside the gene matches. Filled out from reference TRBV18 and TRBJ2-2, the complete variable domain reads NAGVMQNPRHLVRRRGQEARLRCSPMKGHSHVYWYRQLPEEGLKFMVYLQKENIIDESGMPKERFSAEFPKEGPSILRIQQVVRGDSAAYFCASSPIPGGNTGELFFGEGSRLTVL.